This T cell receptor (beta chain) derives from a study of blood T cell repertoires in COVID-19. Study at large: The study drew acute and convalescent COVID-19 samples from the United States, Italy and Spain. The cDNA or gDNA used as material had been derived from T cells, B-cell-depleted T cells, or PBMCs.

The CDR3 is 14 residues long. The germline V gene has CDR1 SGHTS and CDR2 YDEGEE. V lost 8 bases, J lost 7 bases, and 16 bases lay in between. Source study methods: Reference gene primer amplification yielded estimated nucleated cell counts. Sequencing was performed with immunoSEQ multiplex PCR; in TCRdb, only in-frame clones are kept and a portion is missing. V and J calls and clone size follow that table, whereas D and trimming were derived from the DNA. The profile shows 190,000 or so clones, around nine tenths of them singletons. V gene TRBV5-8 combines with J gene TRBJ1-6; a possible D gene is TRBD1 (5 bases). The source is a woman aged 18-29 years who had recovered from COVID-19. Sequencing was done on a sample of peripheral blood. The CDR3 DNA sequence: TGTGCCAGTAACCGACTGGGGGGAAATTCACCCCTCCACTTT. Its protein is CASNRLGGNSPLHF.